These 27 T cell receptor beta chains came from one sample sequenced in a study of blood T cell repertoires in COVID-19. Profiling relied on immunoSEQ multiplex PCR, and the TCRdb table lists in-frame clones only, not all of them. This repertoire shows around 300,000 clones, approximately 92% found once; its top ten account for approximately 1.2%. Sample: PBMCs or T cells enriched from blood (not recorded which). The source of these receptors is a woman aged 25 to 39 who had recovered from COVID-19.

This clone was seen a handful of times. V and J are TRBV4-1 and TRBJ1-5, with 8 bases matching TRBD1. Per the germline V gene, CDR1 is MGHRA and CDR2 is YSYEKL. There are 19 residues in the CDR3. The ends lost 3 bases at V and 5 bases at J; junction bases unmatched: 18. The chain's CDR3 is CASSHPSGDRRRSDQPQHF. CDR3 sequence (DNA): TGCGCCAGCAGCCACCCCTCAGGGGACAGGAGGAGAAGTGATCAGCCCCAGCATTTT.

CDR3 coding DNA: TGTGCCAGCAGCTTGGTGGCTAGCGGGAGTCCTTACACCGGGGAGCTGTTTTTT. It specifies CASSLVASGSPYTGELFF. The rearrangement uses TRBV5-5 and TRBJ2-2; 10 nucleotides line up with TRBD2. The V segment lost 0 bases and the J segment 3 bases; nucleotides outside the gene matches: 8. CDR1 is SGHKS and CDR2 is YYEKEE in the germline V gene (reference sequence). This CDR3 has 18 residues.

The chain recombines TRBV12-3 or TRBV12-4 with TRBJ2-7; 7 bases line up with TRBD1. CDR3 length equals 13 residues. Trimming at V came to 6 bases and at J to 5 bases, leaving 7 bases not matched to a gene. CDR3 coding DNA: TGTGCCAGCAGAGTTACAGGGGTAAACGAGCAGTACTTC. Its protein is CASRVTGVNEQYF.

V and J are TRBV2 and TRBJ2-7; weak D call: TRBD2 (6 bases). V was cut by 4 bases and J by 3 bases, with 7 bases left in between. Germline values: CDR1 SNHLY, CDR2 FYNNEI. The CDR3 length is 12 residues. The CDR3 DNA sequence: TGTGCCAGCAGTGCCGGGGGCTACGAGCAGTACTTC. Translating gives CASSAGGYEQYF.

The gene calls are TRBV29-1 and TRBJ1-4, with 8 bases aligning to TRBD1. Germline CDR1 is SQVTM and CDR2 is ANQGSEA. The CDR3 contains 13 residues. V was pared by 7 bases and J by 7 bases, with 8 bases of the junction left unmatched. CDR3 DNA sequence: TGCAGCGCCGGACAGGGCACGGGTGAAAAACTGTTTTTT. Its protein product is CSAGQGTGEKLFF.

The table lists this clone with a count of one. The CDR3 nucleotides are TGTGCCAGCAGCCAAAACAGGAACTATGGCTACACCTTC. It encodes CASSQNRNYGYTF. The chain links TRBV3-1 (or the pseudogene TRBV3-2) to TRBJ1-2, with D possibly being TRBD1 (5 bases). Germline V lookup: CDR1 LGHDT, CDR2 YNNKEL (reference sequence). Deletions cut 2 bases from V and 2 bases from J, with 6 bases between. The CDR3 is 13 residues long.

The chain couples TRBV9 to TRBJ2-1; no firm D call. Trimming left V 1 base short and J 0 bases short, with 14 bases between. This CDR3 has 17 amino acids. Germline V gene sequence: CDR1 SGDLS, CDR2 YYNGEE. The CDR3 DNA is TGTGCCAGCAGCGTAAATTCGAGGCGGAGCTCCTACAATGAGCAGTTCTTC. It translates to CASSVNSRRSSYNEQFF. The full variable domain, rest sourced from reference TRBV9 and TRBJ2-1, is DSGVTQTPKHLITATGQRVTLRCSPRSGDLSVYWYQQSLDQGLQFLIQYYNGEERAKGNILERFSAQQFPDLHSELNLSSLELGDSALYFCASSVNSRRSSYNEQFFGPGTRLTVL.

This clone was observed a few times. The gene calls are TRBV10-3 and TRBJ1-1; 8 positions match TRBD1. The CDR3 covers 13 residues. Trimming at V came to 4 bases and at J to 3 bases, leaving 1 base not matched to a gene. CDR1 and CDR2 (germline): ENHRY, SYGVKD. The CDR3 region is CAISGQGYTEAFF. CDR3 nucleotides: TGTGCCATCAGTGGACAGGGGTACACTGAAGCTTTCTTT.

V usage is TRBV11-2 and J usage is TRBJ2-6, with D possibly matching TRBD2 (5 bases). There are 17 residues in the CDR3. In germline, CDR1 is SGHAT, CDR2 FQNNGV. V lost 5 bases and J 0 bases, leaving 14 bases between the germline ends. The CDR3 sequence is CASSQDGGFSGANVLTF. In nucleotides, the CDR3 is TGTGCCAGCAGCCAGGATGGAGGTTTCTCTGGGGCCAACGTCCTGACTTTC.

This clone was seen a single time. The chain is built from TRBV6-5 and TRBJ2-4; possible D gene TRBD2, 5 bases. Trimming took 8 bases from V and 3 from J, leaving 11 bases between them. Germline V lookup: CDR1 MNHEY, CDR2 SVGAGI. This CDR3 is built from 13 residues. The CDR3 nucleotides are TGTGCCAGCGGCCTAGCCGGCAAAAACATTCAGTACTTC. It translates to CASGLAGKNIQYF.

This rearrangement joins TRBV6-6 to TRBJ2-7; the match to TRBD1 covers 9 bases. This CDR3 is built from 11 residues. Germline loops: CDR1 MNHNY, CDR2 SVGAGI (reference sequence). Trimming cost V 11 bases and J 6 bases; bases outside gene matches: 5. The CDR3 loop is CAGGQGGEQYF. The DNA for the CDR3 is TGTGCCGGGGGACAGGGAGGCGAGCAGTACTTC.

The V call is TRBV2, the J call TRBJ1-6; no firm D call. V was cut by 4 bases and J by 7 bases, with 11 bases left in between. Germline V lookup: CDR1 SNHLY, CDR2 FYNNEI. The CDR3 loop spans 14 amino acids. The CDR3 loop reads CASSGESSNSPLHF. In DNA, the CDR3 is TGTGCCAGCAGTGGAGAAAGTTCGAATTCACCCCTCCACTTT.

The rearrangement joins TRBV29-1 to TRBJ1-1; 9 nucleotides match TRBD1. Germline loops: CDR1 SQVTM, CDR2 ANQGSEA. CDR3 length equals 14 residues. With 2 bases clipped from V and 5 bases from J, the junction kept 6 bases outside the gene matches. Here the CDR3 reads CSVEYRGQETEAFF. In nucleotides, the CDR3 is TGCAGCGTTGAATACAGGGGGCAAGAAACTGAAGCTTTCTTT.

This sequence joins TRBV7-2 and TRBJ2-6; 9 positions agree with TRBD1. Germline CDR1 is SGHTA and CDR2 is FQGNSA. This CDR3 region has 17 residues. Unmatched junction bases numbered 6, after V lost 5 bases and J lost 1 base. This chain's CDR3 is CASSKPDRGSGANVLTF. Here the CDR3 DNA reads TGTGCCAGCAGCAAACCGGACAGGGGTTCTGGGGCCAACGTCCTGACTTTC.

The chain has TRBV29-1 and TRBJ1-2; 7 bases are a match to TRBD1. V lost 3 bases to trimming and J lost 4 bases; unmatched junction nucleotides: 5. Germline V gene sequence: CDR1 SQVTM, CDR2 ANQGSEA. The CDR3 length is 13 residues. In DNA, the CDR3 is TGCAGCGTTGACATGACAGGGATCTATGGCTACACCTTC. Translating it yields CSVDMTGIYGYTF.

The chain joins TRBV7-2 to TRBJ2-5, with D perhaps TRBD1 (6 bases). This CDR3 is built from 14 residues. V was pared by 10 bases and J by 4 bases, with 19 bases between. Germline V CDR1 and CDR2: SGHTA, FQGNSA. The CDR3 sequence is CATGVGLRGETQYF. Here the CDR3 DNA reads TGTGCCACCGGTGTGGGCCTCAGGGGAGAGACCCAGTACTTC.

The genes are TRBV5-1 and TRBJ2-2; a possible D gene is TRBD2 (6 bases). This CDR3 comprises 14 residues. The germline V gene has CDR1 SGHRS and CDR2 YFSETQ. V shed 2 bases and J shed 4 bases, with 9 bases lying between them. The CDR3 coding sequence is TGCGCCAGCAGCTTTAGCGGAGCCACCGGGGAGCTGTTTTTT. Protein product: CASSFSGATGELFF.

This rearrangement joins TRBV19 to TRBJ2-2, with D possibly matching TRBD2 (5 bases). The CDR3 is 12 amino acids. Germline V gene data show CDR1 as LNHDA and CDR2 as SQIVND (reference sequence). The ends were cut back, 3 bases at V and 8 bases at J, with 7 bases in the middle. The CDR3 nucleotides are TGTGCCAGTAGTATGGTAGCGGGGGAGCTGTTTTTT. Translated: CASSMVAGELFF.

This chain links TRBV10-3 with TRBJ2-3; 10 nucleotides match TRBD2. CDR1 is ENHRY, CDR2 SYGVKD, per germline. Losses at the gene ends were 4 bases for V and 1 base for J; bases not matched to a gene: 17. This CDR3 contains 20 residues. CDR3 in amino acids: CAISGLGVTSGFRGTDTQYF. CDR3 DNA: TGTGCCATCAGTGGACTCGGAGTGACTAGCGGGTTCCGAGGCACAGATACGCAGTATTTT.

This clone was seen more than once but under ten times. The rearrangement joins TRBV27 to TRBJ1-1, with D hard to call. The CDR3 contains 13 residues. The V gene lost 6 bases and the J gene lost 4 bases, with 12 bases spanning the gap. Looked up from germline, CDR1 is MNHEY and CDR2 is SMNVEV (reference sequence). This CDR3 reads CASRPGIFTEAFF. CDR3 sequence (DNA): TGTGCCAGCAGACCAGGCATTTTCACTGAAGCTTTCTTT.

The chain has TRBV28 and TRBJ2-2; 10 bases match TRBD2. V gave up 4 bases and J gave up 5 bases; unmatched junction bases: 4. Germline V gives CDR1 MDHEN, CDR2 SYDVKM. CDR3 length: 15 amino acids. The chain's CDR3 is CASSSGLAVTGELFF. CDR3 bases: TGTGCCAGCAGTTCCGGACTAGCGGTAACCGGGGAGCTGTTTTTT.

This chain connects TRBV20-1 to TRBJ2-1; no reliable D call. This CDR3 contains 13 residues. Germline lookup yields CDR1 DFQATT and CDR2 SNEGSKA (reference sequence). Trimming removed 3 bases at V and 3 bases at J, with 9 bases between. CDR3 loop: CSASRSGYNEQFF. The CDR3 DNA sequence: TGCAGTGCTAGTAGGTCAGGCTACAATGAGCAGTTCTTC.

The chain uses TRBV29-1 and TRBJ2-3; TRBD2 matches 7 bases. The CDR3 loop spans 14 amino acids. In germline, CDR1 is SQVTM, CDR2 ANQGSEA. V shed 3 bases, J shed 5 bases, and the junction held 8 bases outside the gene matches. The CDR3 DNA reads TGCAGCGTTGATCGGGCGGGAGTGGAAGATACGCAGTATTTT. It encodes CSVDRAGVEDTQYF.

The chain employs TRBV5-1 and TRBJ1-2, with 11 bases identical to TRBD1. Germline loops: CDR1 SGHRS, CDR2 YFSETQ. There are 15 residues in the CDR3. V dropped 0 bases and J dropped 8; count of bases not matched to a gene: 6. Here the CDR3 DNA reads TGCGCCAGCAGCTTGGTAGGACAGGGGGCGATGGGCTACACCTTC. It codes for CASSLVGQGAMGYTF.

The V call is TRBV4-1, the J call TRBJ1-5, with TRBD1 identical over 10 bases. CDR1 MGHRA and CDR2 YSYEKL come from the germline V gene. V dropped 3 bases and J dropped 5; count of bases not matched to a gene: 1. This CDR3 has 14 amino acids. CDR3 sequence reads: CASSQTGGDQPQHF. The CDR3 region has the DNA TGCGCCAGCAGCCAGACAGGGGGCGATCAGCCCCAGCATTTT.

The genes are TRBV5-5 and TRBJ2-1, with TRBD2 matching 10 bases. CDR1 and CDR2 (germline): SGHKS, YYEKEE (reference sequence). Trimming removed 6 bases from V and 3 bases from J; junction bases left unmatched: 3. This CDR3 is 14 amino acids long. The CDR3 protein is CASTRTSGYNEQFF. The DNA of the CDR3 is TGTGCCAGCACCCGGACTAGCGGCTACAATGAGCAGTTCTTC.

This clone showed up just once. J is TRBJ2-6 and V is TRBV10-1, with 7 bases aligning to TRBD1. With 8 bases clipped from V and 0 bases from J, the junction kept 10 bases outside the gene matches. CDR3 size: 17 residues. Looked up from germline, CDR1 is WNHNN and CDR2 is SYGVQD (reference sequence). The CDR3 sequence: CASPPDRDHSGANVLTF. The CDR3 bases are TGCGCCAGCCCTCCTGACAGGGACCACTCTGGGGCCAACGTCCTGACTTTC.